Sequencing of this TCR beta chain was carried out in a study of shared clonotypes between healthy human individuals. Deep-level assay runs were performed. Repertoires were generated with immunoSEQ multiplex PCR, while TCRdb's copy carries only in-frame clones and drops some. The sample has around 350,000 clones; about 70% are singletons. Trimming removed 0 bases at V and 0 bases at J, with 11 bases between. Per the germline V gene, CDR1 is SGHRS and CDR2 is YFSETQ. The CDR3 contains 16 residues. This clone was seen many times. Material: memory CD4+ T cells sorted from blood. Documented subset: CD45RA-negative fraction. The rearrangement links TRBV5-1 to TRBJ2-3, with TRBD1 as a possible D gene (6 bases). The sequence was obtained from a man between 25 and 39 years old in good health. The CDR3: CASSLDGQLSTDTQYF. CDR3 bases: TGCGCCAGCAGCTTGGACGGACAGCTAAGCACAGATACGCAGTATTTT.